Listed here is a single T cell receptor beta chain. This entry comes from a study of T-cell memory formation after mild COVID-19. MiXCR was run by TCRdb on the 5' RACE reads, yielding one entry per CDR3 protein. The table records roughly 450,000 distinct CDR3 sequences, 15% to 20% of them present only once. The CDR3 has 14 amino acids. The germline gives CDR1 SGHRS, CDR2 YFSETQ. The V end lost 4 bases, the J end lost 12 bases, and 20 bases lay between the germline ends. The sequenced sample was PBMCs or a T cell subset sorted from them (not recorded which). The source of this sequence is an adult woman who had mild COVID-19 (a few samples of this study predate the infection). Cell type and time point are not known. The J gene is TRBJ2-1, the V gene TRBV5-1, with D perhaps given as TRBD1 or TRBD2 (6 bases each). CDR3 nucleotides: TGCGCCAGCAGCCTAGGGGACTCGCCAGGGGTGCAGTTCTTC. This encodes CASSLGDSPGVQFF.